Listed below are T cell receptor beta chains from one sample, sequenced in a study of cytomegalovirus exposure and HLA in healthy donors. Repertoires were generated with immunoSEQ multiplex PCR, while TCRdb's copy carries only in-frame clones and drops some. Of 120,000 or so clones in the sample, roughly 85% were seen once. The sequenced material came from PBMCs. The receptors shown here come from a young man in good health and CMV-seropositive. Each CDR3 is given with its conserved first and last residue. D genes are given only for firm matches. Clone size is not always given. Where it is, it says once, few, many or a class for expanded clones.

size: .
D: .
J: TRBJ2-1
V: TRBV5-4
DNA: TGTGCCAGCAGCTTGGAGCTCGAGCAGTTCTTC
CDR3: CASSLELEQFF

size: .
D: .
J: TRBJ1-1
V: TRBV27
DNA: TGTGCCAGCAGTCCCGGGAGCGGGGGCACTGAAGCTTTCTTT
CDR3: CASSPGSGGTEAFF

size: .
D: .
J: TRBJ1-3
V: TRBV9
DNA: TGTGCCAGCAGCGTAGAGGGGTGGGGCGCCTCTGGAAACACCATATATTTT
CDR3: CASSVEGWGASGNTIYF

size: .
D: .
J: TRBJ2-7
V: TRBV7-2
DNA: TGTGCCAGCAGCTTATGGCAGTCCCGCGAGCAGTACTTC
CDR3: CASSLWQSREQYF

size: once
D: .
J: TRBJ2-1
V: TRBV4-1
DNA: TGCGCCAGCCGAGGCAGTAGTGAAAGGTCAGAAAGTGAGCAGTTCTTC
CDR3: CASRGSSERSESEQFF

size: .
D: TRBD1
J: TRBJ1-1
V: TRBV6-5
DNA: TGTGCCAGCAGTTACTCAGGGGGCTTCACTGAAGCTTTCTTT
CDR3: CASSYSGGFTEAFF

size: .
D: .
J: TRBJ1-3
V: TRBV7-4
DNA: TGTGCCAGCAGGTGGGCGGGCGTTTGCTTCGGAAACACCATATATTTT
CDR3: CASRWAGVCFGNTIYF

size: .
D: TRBD1
J: TRBJ1-1
V: TRBV18
DNA: TGTGCCAGCTCACCCAATCCGGGACAGCCATTGAACACTGAAGCTTTCTTT
CDR3: CASSPNPGQPLNTEAFF

size: .
D: .
J: TRBJ2-3
V: TRBV9
DNA: TGTGCCAGCAGCGTTGCCCCGCAGGGGGCGGGAGCAGATACGCAGTATTTT
CDR3: CASSVAPQGAGADTQYF

size: .
D: .
J: TRBJ2-3
V: TRBV19
DNA: TGTGCCAGTAGTATAGGTCGAGGAACCACAGATACGCAGTATTTT
CDR3: CASSIGRGTTDTQYF

size: once
D: TRBD2
J: TRBJ2-5
V: TRBV12-5
DNA: TGTGCTAGTGGTTTGGTGCTAGCGGGGGCCCACGGTGAGGAGACCCAGTACTTC
CDR3: CASGLVLAGAHGEETQYF

size: .
D: TRBD1
J: TRBJ1-2
V: TRBV27
DNA: TGTGCCAGCAGGACAGGGGGCCCTAACTATGGCTACACCTTC
CDR3: CASRTGGPNYGYTF

size: .
D: .
J: TRBJ1-1
V: TRBV18
DNA: TGTGCCAGCTCACCGACTCAGAACACTGAAGCTTTCTTT
CDR3: CASSPTQNTEAFF

size: .
D: TRBD1
J: TRBJ1-1
V: TRBV5-8
DNA: TGTGCCAGCAGCTCAACCGGGACAGGGAGGTTTAATGCTGAAGCTTTCTTT
CDR3: CASSSTGTGRFNAEAFF

size: .
D: TRBD2
J: TRBJ2-1
V: TRBV4-1
DNA: TGCGCCAGCAGCCAAGATCAGGGACTAGCGGTAACTGAGCAGTTCTTC
CDR3: CASSQDQGLAVTEQFF

size: .
D: .
J: TRBJ1-5
V: TRBV19
DNA: TGTGCCACTAAGCAGGACACGCTAAGCAATCAGCCCCAGCATTTT
CDR3: CATKQDTLSNQPQHF

size: few
D: .
J: TRBJ1-2
V: TRBV1
DNA: TGCACCAGCAGCCAAGGTCCCCATAACTATGGCTACACCTTC
CDR3: CTSSQGPHNYGYTF

size: .
D: TRBD1
J: TRBJ2-2
V: TRBV7-6
DNA: TGTGCCAGCAGCTCCCCTCTGCCTGGGACAGGGGGCGGGTCCGGGGAGCTGTTTTTT
CDR3: CASSSPLPGTGGGSGELFF

size: .
D: TRBD1
J: TRBJ2-7
V: TRBV6-1
DNA: TGTGCCAGCAGACCCCAGGGGGACTACGAGCAGTACTTC
CDR3: CASRPQGDYEQYF

size: few
D: TRBD1
J: TRBJ1-1
V: TRBV5-6
DNA: TGTGCCAGCAGCCCCGAGGGGGCGAACACTGAAGCTTTCTTT
CDR3: CASSPEGANTEAFF

size: .
D: TRBD1
J: TRBJ1-2
V: TRBV6-6
DNA: TGTGCCAGCAGGGACGACAGGGCTCGCGGGGGCTACACCTTC
CDR3: CASRDDRARGGYTF

size: .
D: TRBD1
J: TRBJ2-7
V: TRBV30
DNA: TGTGCCTGGTCCCCACAACAGGGGGAGTCCTACGAGCAGTACTTC
CDR3: CAWSPQQGESYEQYF

size: once
D: .
J: TRBJ2-1
V: TRBV19
DNA: TGTGCCAGTAGTAGAGGGGACTCCCCCCCCTACAATGAGCAGTTCTTC
CDR3: CASSRGDSPPYNEQFF

size: once
D: TRBD1
J: TRBJ2-5
V: TRBV28
DNA: TGTGCCAGCAACCACCTCCGGACAGGGGGCTTAGAGACCCAGTACTTC
CDR3: CASNHLRTGGLETQYF

size: .
D: TRBD2
J: TRBJ2-5
V: TRBV5-1
DNA: TGCGCCAGCAGCTTCAGCGGGGGGGCAGAGACCCAGTACTTC
CDR3: CASSFSGGAETQYF

size: .
D: .
J: TRBJ2-2
V: TRBV2
DNA: TGTGCCAGCAGACCTAGGACAGACACCGGGGAGCTGTTTTTT
CDR3: CASRPRTDTGELFF

size: .
D: .
J: TRBJ1-5
V: TRBV10-3
DNA: TGTGCCATCAGTGAGGTATTACGGGATCAGCCCCAGCATTTT
CDR3: CAISEVLRDQPQHF

size: few
D: TRBD1
J: TRBJ1-4
V: TRBV13
DNA: TGTGCCAGCAGCCACGGAGGGACAGGGGATGAAAAACTGTTTTTT
CDR3: CASSHGGTGDEKLFF

size: .
D: .
J: TRBJ2-2
V: TRBV25-1
DNA: TGTGCCAGCACCTCAGGGACTTCCCGGAACACCGGGGAGCTGTTTTTT
CDR3: CASTSGTSRNTGELFF

size: .
D: TRBD2
J: TRBJ2-1
V: TRBV4-1
DNA: TGCGCCAGCAGACTTGGACTAGGGGACTACAATGAGCAGTTCTTC
CDR3: CASRLGLGDYNEQFF

size: once
D: TRBD1
J: TRBJ2-1
V: TRBV6-5
DNA: TGTGCCAGCAGTCACGGACAGGGGTGGTACAATGAGCAGTTCTTC
CDR3: CASSHGQGWYNEQFF

size: .
D: .
J: TRBJ2-7
V: TRBV5-1
DNA: TGCGCCAGCAGCTTACAGAGCTCCTACGAGCAGTACTTC
CDR3: CASSLQSSYEQYF

size: .
D: TRBD1
J: TRBJ1-6
V: TRBV5-1
DNA: TGCGCCAGCAGCTCCCAAGGCCGACAGGGCGAATCACCCCTCCACTTT
CDR3: CASSSQGRQGESPLHF

size: few
D: .
J: TRBJ1-1
V: TRBV6-5
DNA: TGTGCCAGCAGTTACGGGCAGTTCACTGAAGCTTTCTTT
CDR3: CASSYGQFTEAFF

size: .
D: .
J: TRBJ1-1
V: TRBV27
DNA: TGTGCCAGCAGTGAGAGCCGCTGGGGGGACACTGAAGCTTTCTTT
CDR3: CASSESRWGDTEAFF

size: .
D: .
J: TRBJ2-3
V: TRBV11-3
DNA: TGTGCCAGCAGCTCCTCTGGGCGATATACGCAGTATTTT
CDR3: CASSSSGRYTQYF

size: .
D: .
J: TRBJ1-1
V: TRBV7-3
DNA: TGTGCCAGCAGCTTAAACCCTAGAAACCAGTACACTGAAGCTTTCTTT
CDR3: CASSLNPRNQYTEAFF

size: .
D: .
J: TRBJ1-2
V: TRBV6-5
DNA: TGTGCCAGCAGTCAACTAATACAGGGACTAGGAGGCTACACCTTC
CDR3: CASSQLIQGLGGYTF

size: .
D: TRBD1
J: TRBJ2-3
V: TRBV5-1
DNA: TGCGCCAGCAGCCACCAGGGGGCGGAAATTAGCACAGATACGCAGTATTTT
CDR3: CASSHQGAEISTDTQYF

size: .
D: .
J: TRBJ1-6
V: TRBV7-9
DNA: TGTGCCAGCAGCTTAAGTGTGAGCTCCTATAATTCACCCCTCCACTTT
CDR3: CASSLSVSSYNSPLHF

size: .
D: TRBD1
J: TRBJ1-1
V: TRBV6-6
DNA: TGTGCCAGCAGTTACGGGACAGGGAGAGGCTCTGAAGCTTTCTTT
CDR3: CASSYGTGRGSEAFF

size: .
D: TRBD1
J: TRBJ1-4
V: TRBV7-9
DNA: TGTGCCAGCAGCTCCGGGACAGGGAACGAAAAACTGTTTTTT
CDR3: CASSSGTGNEKLFF

size: .
D: .
J: TRBJ2-1
V: TRBV7-2
DNA: TGTGCCAGCAGACCTAAACAGAGTAGCTCCTACAATGAGCAGTTCTTC
CDR3: CASRPKQSSSYNEQFF

size: .
D: TRBD2
J: TRBJ2-1
V: TRBV7-6
DNA: TGTGCCAGCAGCTTAGCGGGGGGACTAGCGGGGGGGGAAGGAAACTACAATGAGCAGTTCTTC
CDR3: CASSLAGGLAGGEGNYNEQFF

size: .
D: TRBD2
J: TRBJ2-7
V: TRBV10-3
DNA: TGTGCCACGATTAGCGGGGGGGCCTACGAGCAGTACTTC
CDR3: CATISGGAYEQYF

size: .
D: .
J: TRBJ1-3
V: TRBV28
DNA: TGTGCCAGCGCCCGAGAGACTGGAAACACCATATATTTT
CDR3: CASARETGNTIYF

size: .
D: .
J: TRBJ1-3
V: TRBV5-5
DNA: TGTGCCAGCAGCTCTCCGGGACGGGGGGGAAACACCATATATTTT
CDR3: CASSSPGRGGNTIYF

size: .
D: .
J: TRBJ1-3
V: TRBV5-6
DNA: TGTGCCAGCAGCTTGTGGCAGGTACAAGCCCTACCGAGAAACACCATATATTTT
CDR3: CASSLWQVQALPRNTIYF

size: few
D: TRBD1
J: TRBJ1-5
V: TRBV18
DNA: TGTGCCAGCTCACCAGGACAGGGCAATCAGCCCCAGCATTTT
CDR3: CASSPGQGNQPQHF

size: .
D: TRBD1
J: TRBJ1-2
V: TRBV7-9
DNA: TGTGCCAGCAGCACGGGACAGGGGGTCTTTGGCTACACCTTC
CDR3: CASSTGQGVFGYTF

size: .
D: .
J: TRBJ2-7
V: TRBV4-1
DNA: TGCGCCAGCAGCCAAGATGGCGGATCCTCCTACGAGCAGTACTTC
CDR3: CASSQDGGSSYEQYF

size: .
D: .
J: TRBJ2-2
V: TRBV4-1
DNA: TGCGCCAGCAGCCAAGATCGGCGGCAGATGGGAGCGAACACCGGGGAGCTGTTTTTT
CDR3: CASSQDRRQMGANTGELFF

size: .
D: TRBD2
J: TRBJ2-7
V: TRBV6-1
DNA: TGTGCCAGCAGTGAAGAAGCGGGGGCCCTCTCCTACGAGCAGTACTTC
CDR3: CASSEEAGALSYEQYF

size: .
D: TRBD1
J: TRBJ1-4
V: TRBV5-1
DNA: TGCGCCAGCAAGACAGGGGGGACTAATGAAAAACTGTTTTTT
CDR3: CASKTGGTNEKLFF

size: .
D: TRBD1
J: TRBJ1-1
V: TRBV13
DNA: TGTGCCAGCAGCTTAGGCGACAGGGTGGCTGAAGCTTTCTTT
CDR3: CASSLGDRVAEAFF

size: .
D: .
J: TRBJ2-7
V: TRBV7-9
DNA: TGTGCCAGCACGGGGGACGGGAGCGAGCAGTACTTC
CDR3: CASTGDGSEQYF

size: few
D: .
J: TRBJ2-3
V: TRBV9
DNA: TGTGCCAGCAGCGTATATCAGGGAAGCACAGATACGCAGTATTTT
CDR3: CASSVYQGSTDTQYF

size: once
D: TRBD1
J: TRBJ1-5
V: TRBV5-6
DNA: TGTGCCAGCAGCTTGGGTACAGGGGGCTTTCAGCCCCAGCATTTT
CDR3: CASSLGTGGFQPQHF

size: .
D: .
J: TRBJ2-2
V: TRBV18
DNA: TGTGCCAGCTCACTAGCCAGCAACACCGGGGAGCTGTTTTTT
CDR3: CASSLASNTGELFF

size: .
D: .
J: TRBJ2-2
V: TRBV2
DNA: TGTGCCAGCAGCCCCAGGGGCACCGGGGAGCTGTTTTTT
CDR3: CASSPRGTGELFF